This paragraph covers one T cell receptor (beta chain) sequence. Antigen specificity is unknown. The entry originates in a study of naive and memory T cell subsets. Both TRBC1 and TRBC2 were covered by a beta constant-region primer of two equimolar oligonucleotides. Nested alpha and beta constant-region primers with the SP2 primer drove four PCR rounds on ligated cDNA. TCRdb passed the UMI-ligation and nested PCR reads through MiXCR, listing each CDR3 protein once. The profile shows 130,000 to 150,000 distinct CDR3 sequences, over 20% of them singletons. Study observations and caveats: Especially in CD8 cells, naive repertoires contained a few larger clonotypes, possibly CD45RA-re-expressing memory cells.

The germline V gene has CDR1 ENHRY and CDR2 SYGVKD. This CDR3 contains 16 residues. V was pared by 6 bases and J by 7 bases, with 12 bases of the junction left unmatched. The rearrangement links TRBV10-3 to TRBJ2-7; 13 bases align to TRBD2. Sequencing was performed on naive CD4+ T cells from blood. The sequence derives from a human donor in good health. The CDR3 bases are TGTGCCATCAGCAAACACGGACTAGCGGGAGTCGGGGAGCAGTACTTC. This sequence encodes CAISKHGLAGVGEQYF.